The 13 T cell receptor beta chains reported below all come from one sample, sequenced in a study of OX40 agonist ivuxolimab in advanced cancers. Some clones are missing from TCRdb's copy, which holds only in-frame ones; the method was immunoSEQ multiplex PCR. The profile shows approximately 15,000 clones, 65% to 80% of them singletons. The source material was CD4+ or CD8+ T cells sorted from blood, sampled in a trial of the OX40 agonist ivuxolimab. These receptor sequences come from an adult with an advanced solid tumor such as melanoma, head and neck, liver or kidney cancer.

V and J are TRBV27 and TRBJ2-1; possible D gene TRBD2, 5 bases. This CDR3 comprises 12 residues. V lost 9 bases to trimming and J lost 6 bases, with 12 bases between them. The germline gives CDR1 MNHEY, CDR2 SMNVEV (reference sequence). Here the CDR3 reads CASGLMRNEQFF. The CDR3 DNA sequence: TGTGCCAGTGGACTTATGCGCAATGAGCAGTTCTTC.

J is TRBJ2-7 and V is TRBV5-3; 10 bases are a match to TRBD2. TRBV5-3 is placed among ORFs of uncertain function. The CDR3 extends over 18 amino acids. V shed 4 bases, J shed 1 base, and the junction held 14 bases outside the gene matches. The CDR3 reads CARSAHTPSGSKSYEQYF. The CDR3 DNA reads as TGTGCCAGAAGCGCGCACACTCCTAGCGGGAGTAAGTCCTACGAGCAGTACTTC.

By share, this clone counts as medium-sized. CDR3 in DNA: TGTGCCAGCAGCTCTGACTACCACAATGAGCAGTTCTTC. Translating gives CASSSDYHNEQFF. The V gene is TRBV7-9, the J gene TRBJ2-1; D is perhaps TRBD2 (5 bases). V lost 4 bases to trimming and J lost 5 bases, with 9 bases between them. The CDR3 is made up of 13 amino acids. CDR1 is SEHNR and CDR2 is FQNEAQ in the germline V gene (reference sequence).

This clone showed up just a few times. V and J are TRBV30 and TRBJ2-7; a weak D match, TRBD2 (6 bases). CDR1 and CDR2 (germline): GTSNPN, SVGIG (reference sequence). The CDR3 totals 12 residues. V was pared by 5 bases and J by 3 bases, with 11 bases between. CDR3 residues: CAWLSEGYEQYF. In DNA, the CDR3 is TGTGCCTGGCTATCGGAGGGCTACGAGCAGTACTTC.

This rearrangement joins TRBV5-1 to TRBJ2-7, with 7 bases that match TRBD1. This CDR3 is built from 15 residues. CDR1 is SGHRS, CDR2 YFSETQ, per germline. After removal of 2 bases from V and 0 bases from J, the junction contained 5 bases not matched to a gene. The CDR3 protein is CASSLQTGSSYEQYF. The DNA of the CDR3 is TGCGCCAGCAGCTTACAGACAGGGAGCTCCTACGAGCAGTACTTC.

The chain is built from TRBV5-1 and TRBJ2-5; 10 bases fit TRBD2. The CDR3 runs to 15 residues. The germline gives CDR1 SGHRS, CDR2 YFSETQ. V was clipped by 4 bases and J by 4 bases; unmatched bases: 7. The CDR3 loop reads CASSLGLAGAETQYF. DNA of the CDR3: TGCGCCAGCAGCCTGGGGCTAGCGGGGGCAGAGACCCAGTACTTC. The full variable domain, in which reference TRBV5-1 and TRBJ2-5 provide the parts outside the CDR3, is KAGVTQTPRYLIKTRGQQVTLSCSPISGHRSVSWYQQTPGQGLQFLFEYFSETQRNKGNFPGRFSGRQFSNSRSEMNVSTLELGDSALYLCASSLGLAGAETQYFGPGTRLLVL.

This clone was detected once. The chain combines TRBV5-1 with TRBJ2-7; D possibly uses TRBD1 or TRBD2 (5 bases each). Looked up from germline, CDR1 is SGHRS and CDR2 is YFSETQ. The CDR3 loop spans 12 amino acids. Deletions cut 2 bases from V and 6 bases from J, with 9 bases between. CDR3 loop: CASSLGGGEQYF. The DNA of the CDR3 is TGCGCCAGCAGCTTAGGTGGGGGCGAGCAGTACTTC.

The V gene is TRBV6-5, the J gene TRBJ2-7; 7 bases line up with TRBD2. V lost 0 bases and J lost 4; bases outside the gene matches: 0. Germline assignment: CDR1 MNHEY and CDR2 SVGAGI. This CDR3 is 13 amino acids long. The CDR3 reads CASSYSRGYEQYF. In DNA form, the CDR3 reads TGTGCCAGCAGTTACTCGCGGGGGTACGAGCAGTACTTC.

The chain has TRBV11-2 and TRBJ2-7; TRBD1 or TRBD2 may be the D gene (6 bases each). Trimming removed 3 bases from V and 1 base from J, with 10 bases in between. The germline CDR1 and CDR2 sequences are SGHAT and FQNNGV. The CDR3 spans 14 residues. The CDR3 DNA reads TGTGCCAGCAGCTTTGGAGGGGGTTCCTACGAGCAGTACTTC. Translating gives CASSFGGGSYEQYF.

The J gene is TRBJ2-1, the V gene TRBV27; 8 bases fit TRBD2. This CDR3 is 15 amino acids long. Unmatched junction bases numbered 4, after V lost 4 bases and J lost 2 bases. Germline V lookup: CDR1 MNHEY, CDR2 SMNVEV (reference sequence). The DNA for the CDR3 is TGTGCCAGCAGTTCGGCGGGAGGCCCCTACAATGAGCAGTTCTTC. Translated, it gives CASSSAGGPYNEQFF.

The chain is built from TRBV4-1 and TRBJ2-1; D is ambiguous. V lost 0 bases, J lost 12 bases, and 12 bases lay in between. The germline CDR1 and CDR2 sequences are MGHRA and YSYEKL. The CDR3 runs 13 residues. The CDR3 sequence: CASSQERVYGQFF. The CDR3 DNA is TGCGCCAGCAGCCAAGAACGCGTTTACGGGCAGTTCTTC.

This chain uses TRBV29-1 with TRBJ2-1, with 8 bases aligning to TRBD2. V shed 8 bases and J 7 bases; nucleotides not matched to a gene: 16. The germline V gene encodes CDR1 SQVTM and CDR2 ANQGSEA. The CDR3 runs to 15 residues. CDR3 bases: TGCAGCCCAGAAGTTGTCGCGGGAGGAGGGAATGAGCAGTTCTTC. Amino acids: CSPEVVAGGGNEQFF.

This rearrangement joins TRBV11-1 to TRBJ1-2; a weak D match, TRBD1 (5 bases). V was shortened by 0 bases and J by 5 bases, with 25 bases between the two germline ends. The germline gives CDR1 SGHAT, CDR2 FQDESV (reference sequence). CDR3 length equals 19 residues. The CDR3, as DNA: TGTGCCAGCAGCTTAGCCCCTTCCCCGAGTCCAGGGATAAGTTATGGCTACACCTTC. Translating gives CASSLAPSPSPGISYGYTF.